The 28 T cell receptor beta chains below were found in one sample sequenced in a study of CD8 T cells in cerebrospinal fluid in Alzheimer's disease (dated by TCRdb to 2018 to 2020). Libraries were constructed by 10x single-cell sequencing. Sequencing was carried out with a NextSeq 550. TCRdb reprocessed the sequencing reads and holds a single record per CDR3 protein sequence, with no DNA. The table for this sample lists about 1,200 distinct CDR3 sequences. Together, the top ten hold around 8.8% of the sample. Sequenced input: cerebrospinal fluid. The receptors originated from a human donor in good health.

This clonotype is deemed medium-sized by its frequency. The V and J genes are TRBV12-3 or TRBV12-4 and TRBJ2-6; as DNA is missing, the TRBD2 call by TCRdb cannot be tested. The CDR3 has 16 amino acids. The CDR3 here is CASSLPGPSGANVLTF.

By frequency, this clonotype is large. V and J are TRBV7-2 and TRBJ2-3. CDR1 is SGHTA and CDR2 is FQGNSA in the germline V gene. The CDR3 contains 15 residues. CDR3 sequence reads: CASSLAQFSTDTQYF.

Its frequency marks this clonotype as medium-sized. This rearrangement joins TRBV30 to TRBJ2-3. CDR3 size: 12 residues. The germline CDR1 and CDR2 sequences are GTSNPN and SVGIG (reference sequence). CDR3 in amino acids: CAWTVSADTQYF.

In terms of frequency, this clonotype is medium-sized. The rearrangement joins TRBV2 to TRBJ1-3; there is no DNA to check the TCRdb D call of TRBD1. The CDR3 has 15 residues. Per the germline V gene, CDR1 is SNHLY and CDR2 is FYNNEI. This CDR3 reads CASSVGTGSGNTIYF.

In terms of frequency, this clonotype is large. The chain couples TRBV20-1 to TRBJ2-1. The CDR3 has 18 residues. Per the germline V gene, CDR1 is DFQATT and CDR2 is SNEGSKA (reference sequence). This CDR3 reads CSARSPDGEKASYNEQFF.

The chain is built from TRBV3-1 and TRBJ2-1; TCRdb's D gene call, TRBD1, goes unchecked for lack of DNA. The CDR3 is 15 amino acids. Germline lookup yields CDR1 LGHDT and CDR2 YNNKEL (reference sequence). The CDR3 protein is CASSQEGAGHNEQFF.

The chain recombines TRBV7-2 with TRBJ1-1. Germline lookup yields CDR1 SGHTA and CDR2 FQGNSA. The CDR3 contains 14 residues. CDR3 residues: CASSSQRASTEAFF. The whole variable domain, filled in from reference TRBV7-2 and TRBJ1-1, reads GAGVSQSPSNKVTEKGKDVELRCDPISGHTALYWYRQSLGQGLEFLIYFQGNSAPDKSGLPSDRFSAERTGGSVSTLTIQRTQQEDSAVYLCASSSQRASTEAFFGQGTRLTVV.

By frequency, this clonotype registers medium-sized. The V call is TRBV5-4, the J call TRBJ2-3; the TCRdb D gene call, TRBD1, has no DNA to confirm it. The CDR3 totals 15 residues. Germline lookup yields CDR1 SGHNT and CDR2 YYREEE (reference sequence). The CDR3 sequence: CASSTGQVTTDTQYF.

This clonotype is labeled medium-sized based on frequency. The CDR3 is CASSAENEQFF. The chain employs TRBV5-1 and TRBJ2-1. Germline V gene data show CDR1 as SGHRS and CDR2 as YFSETQ. This CDR3 has 11 amino acids.

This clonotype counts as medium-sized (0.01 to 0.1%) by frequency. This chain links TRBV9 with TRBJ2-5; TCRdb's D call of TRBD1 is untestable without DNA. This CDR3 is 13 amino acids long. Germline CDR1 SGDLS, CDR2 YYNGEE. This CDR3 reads CASSRQGQETQYF.

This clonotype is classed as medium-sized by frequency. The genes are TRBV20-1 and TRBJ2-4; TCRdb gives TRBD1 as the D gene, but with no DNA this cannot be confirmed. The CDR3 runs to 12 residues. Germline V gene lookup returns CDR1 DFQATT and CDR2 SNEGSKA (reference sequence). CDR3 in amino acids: CSVVPGVNIQYF.

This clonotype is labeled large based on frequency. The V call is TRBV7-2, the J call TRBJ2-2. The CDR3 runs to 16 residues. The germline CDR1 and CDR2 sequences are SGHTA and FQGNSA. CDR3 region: CASSLLLSIDTGELFF.

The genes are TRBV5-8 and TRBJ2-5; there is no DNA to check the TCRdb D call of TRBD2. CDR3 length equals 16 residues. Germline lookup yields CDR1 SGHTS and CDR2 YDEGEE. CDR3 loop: CASSGERETPRETQYF.

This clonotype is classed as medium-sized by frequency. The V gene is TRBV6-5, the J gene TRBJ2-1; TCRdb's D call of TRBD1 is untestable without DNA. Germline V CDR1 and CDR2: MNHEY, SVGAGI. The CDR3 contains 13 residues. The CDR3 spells CASSPVRGQIRIF.

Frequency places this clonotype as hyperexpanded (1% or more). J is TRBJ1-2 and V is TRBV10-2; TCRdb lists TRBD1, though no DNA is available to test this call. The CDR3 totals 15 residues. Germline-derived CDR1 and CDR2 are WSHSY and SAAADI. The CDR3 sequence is CASSESNGGTYGYTF.

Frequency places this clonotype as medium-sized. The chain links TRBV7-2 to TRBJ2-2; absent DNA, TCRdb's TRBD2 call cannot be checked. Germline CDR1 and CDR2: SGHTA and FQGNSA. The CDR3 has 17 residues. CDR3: CASSQSQLAANTGELFF.

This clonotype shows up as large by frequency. The chain's CDR3 is CASSLDGDHSNQPQHF. V is TRBV5-1 and J is TRBJ1-5; TCRdb's D gene call, TRBD1, goes unchecked for lack of DNA. CDR1 is SGHRS, CDR2 YFSETQ, per germline. The CDR3 runs to 16 residues.

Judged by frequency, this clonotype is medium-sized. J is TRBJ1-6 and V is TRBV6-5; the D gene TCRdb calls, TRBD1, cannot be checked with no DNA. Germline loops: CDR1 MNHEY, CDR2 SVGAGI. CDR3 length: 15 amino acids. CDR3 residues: CASSYWGESDSPLHF.

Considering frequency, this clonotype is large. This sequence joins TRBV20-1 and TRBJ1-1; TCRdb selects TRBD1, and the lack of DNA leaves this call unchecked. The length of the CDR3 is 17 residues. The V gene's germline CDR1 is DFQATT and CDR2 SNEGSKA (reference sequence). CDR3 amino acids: CSARDHGETGVDGEAFF.

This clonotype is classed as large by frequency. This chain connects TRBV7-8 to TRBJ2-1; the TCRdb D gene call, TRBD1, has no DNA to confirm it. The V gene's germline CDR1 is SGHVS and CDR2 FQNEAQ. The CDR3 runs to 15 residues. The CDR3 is CASSLSGNPGNEQFF.

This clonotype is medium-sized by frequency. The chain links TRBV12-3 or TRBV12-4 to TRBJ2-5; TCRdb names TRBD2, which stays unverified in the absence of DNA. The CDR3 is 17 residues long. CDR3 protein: CASSLSSLAEIQETQYF.

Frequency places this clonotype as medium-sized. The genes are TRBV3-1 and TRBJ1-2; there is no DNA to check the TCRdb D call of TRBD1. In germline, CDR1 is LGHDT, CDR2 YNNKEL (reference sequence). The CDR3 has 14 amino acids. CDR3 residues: CASSRPQGNYGYTF.

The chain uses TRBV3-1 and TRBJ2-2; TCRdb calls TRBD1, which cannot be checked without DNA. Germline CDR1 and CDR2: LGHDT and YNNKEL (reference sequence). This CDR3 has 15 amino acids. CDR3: CASRCEGTMTGELFF.

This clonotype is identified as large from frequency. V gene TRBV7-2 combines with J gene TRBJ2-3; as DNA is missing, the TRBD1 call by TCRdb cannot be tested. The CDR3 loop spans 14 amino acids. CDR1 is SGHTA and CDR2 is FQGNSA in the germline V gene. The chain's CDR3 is CASSFHPGADTQYF.

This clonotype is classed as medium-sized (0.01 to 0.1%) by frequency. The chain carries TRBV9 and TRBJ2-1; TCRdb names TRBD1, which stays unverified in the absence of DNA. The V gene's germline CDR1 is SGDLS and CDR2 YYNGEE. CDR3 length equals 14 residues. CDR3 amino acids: CASSVWQGHGEQFF.

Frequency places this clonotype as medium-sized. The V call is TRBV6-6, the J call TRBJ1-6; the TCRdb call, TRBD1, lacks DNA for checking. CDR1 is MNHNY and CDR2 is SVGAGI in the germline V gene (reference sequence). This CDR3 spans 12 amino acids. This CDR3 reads CASTERQGQFHF.

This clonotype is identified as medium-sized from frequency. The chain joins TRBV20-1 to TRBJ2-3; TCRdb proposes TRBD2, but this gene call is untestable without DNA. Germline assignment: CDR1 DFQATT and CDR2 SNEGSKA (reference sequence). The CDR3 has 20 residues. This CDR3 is CSARDLLGLAGGPGTDTQYF.

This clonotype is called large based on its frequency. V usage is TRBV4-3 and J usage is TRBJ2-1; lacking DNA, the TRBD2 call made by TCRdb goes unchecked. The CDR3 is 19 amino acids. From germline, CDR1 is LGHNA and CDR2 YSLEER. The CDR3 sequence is CASSLYYSSGSPGDNEQFF.